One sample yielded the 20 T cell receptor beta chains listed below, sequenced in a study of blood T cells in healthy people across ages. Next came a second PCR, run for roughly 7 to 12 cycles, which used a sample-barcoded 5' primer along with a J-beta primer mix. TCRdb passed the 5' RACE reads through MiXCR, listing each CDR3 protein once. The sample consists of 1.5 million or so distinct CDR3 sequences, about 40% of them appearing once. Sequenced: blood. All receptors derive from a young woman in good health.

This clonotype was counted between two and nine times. This chain's CDR3 is CASSAPQGYTF. The CDR3 nucleotides are TGTGCCAGCAGTGCCCCCCAGGGCTACACCTTC. This sequence joins TRBV6-1 and TRBJ1-2; D ambiguous. V was pared by 4 bases and J by 8 bases, with 8 bases between. Germline V gives CDR1 MNHNS, CDR2 SASEGT. CDR3 size: 11 residues.

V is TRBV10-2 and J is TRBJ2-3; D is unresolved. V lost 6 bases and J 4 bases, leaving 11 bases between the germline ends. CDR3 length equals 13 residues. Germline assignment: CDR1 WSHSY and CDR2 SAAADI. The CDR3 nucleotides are TGCGCCAGCAGCCTACAGCAGCCAGATACGCAGTATTTT. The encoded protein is CASSLQQPDTQYF.

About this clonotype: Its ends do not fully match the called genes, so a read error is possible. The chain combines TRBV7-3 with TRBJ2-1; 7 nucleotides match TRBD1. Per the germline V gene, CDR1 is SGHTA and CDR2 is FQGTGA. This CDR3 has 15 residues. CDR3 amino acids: CAGSLMGQLYNKQFF. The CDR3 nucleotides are TGTGCCGGCAGCTTAATGGGACAGCTATACAATAAGCAGTTCTTC.

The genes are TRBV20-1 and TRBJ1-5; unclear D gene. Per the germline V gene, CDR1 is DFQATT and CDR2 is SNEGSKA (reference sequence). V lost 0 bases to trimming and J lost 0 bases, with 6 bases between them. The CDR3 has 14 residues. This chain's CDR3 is CSARDPYSNQPQHF. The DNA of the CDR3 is TGCAGTGCTAGAGACCCGTATAGCAATCAGCCCCAGCATTTT.

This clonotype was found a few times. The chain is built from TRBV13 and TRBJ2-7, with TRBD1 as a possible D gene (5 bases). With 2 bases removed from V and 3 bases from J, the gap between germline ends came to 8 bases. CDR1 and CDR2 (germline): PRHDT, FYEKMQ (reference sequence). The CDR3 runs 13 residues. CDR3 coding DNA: TGTGCCAGCAGCTTAAAAGGGGACTACGAGCAGTACTTC. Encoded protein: CASSLKGDYEQYF.

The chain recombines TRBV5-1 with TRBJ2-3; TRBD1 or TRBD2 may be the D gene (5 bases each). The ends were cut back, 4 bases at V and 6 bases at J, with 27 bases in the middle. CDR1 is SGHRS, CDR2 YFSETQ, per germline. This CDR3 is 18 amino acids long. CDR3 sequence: CASSPESPGRGASDTQYF. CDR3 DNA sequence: TGCGCCAGCAGCCCCGAGAGCCCGGGACGAGGGGCGTCGGATACGCAGTATTTT. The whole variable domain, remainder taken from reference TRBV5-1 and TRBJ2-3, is KAGVTQTPRYLIKTRGQQVTLSCSPISGHRSVSWYQQTPGQGLQFLFEYFSETQRNKGNFPGRFSGRQFSNSRSEMNVSTLELGDSALYLCASSPESPGRGASDTQYFGPGTRLTVL.

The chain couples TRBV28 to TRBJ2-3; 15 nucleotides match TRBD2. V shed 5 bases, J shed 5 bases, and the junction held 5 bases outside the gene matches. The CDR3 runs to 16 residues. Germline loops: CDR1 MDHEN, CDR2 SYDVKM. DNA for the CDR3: TGTGCCAGCAGTATCGGACTAGCGGGGGGGCAAGATACGCAGTATTTT. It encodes CASSIGLAGGQDTQYF.

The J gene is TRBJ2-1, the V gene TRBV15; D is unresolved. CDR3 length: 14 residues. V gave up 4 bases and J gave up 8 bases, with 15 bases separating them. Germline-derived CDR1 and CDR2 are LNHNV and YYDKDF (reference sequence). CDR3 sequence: CATSNQRATDEQFF. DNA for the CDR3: TGTGCCACCAGCAATCAACGTGCTACGGATGAGCAGTTCTTC.

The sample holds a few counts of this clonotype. The CDR3 here is CASSLSPSGLNYNEQYF. DNA for the CDR3: TGTGCCAGCAGCTTATCGCCATCGGGTTTGAACTACAATGAGCAGTACTTC. The chain has TRBV7-9 and TRBJ2-5; D gene ambiguous. CDR3 length: 17 amino acids. Germline CDR1 reads SEHNR; CDR2 reads FQNEAQ (reference sequence). The V gene lost 2 bases and the J gene lost 11 bases, with 27 bases spanning the gap.

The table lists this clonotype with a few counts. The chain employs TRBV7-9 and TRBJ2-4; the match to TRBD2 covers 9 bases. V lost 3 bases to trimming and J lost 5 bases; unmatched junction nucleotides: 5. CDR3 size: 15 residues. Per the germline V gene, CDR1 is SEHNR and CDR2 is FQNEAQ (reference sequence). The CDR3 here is CASSLLGGGENIQYF. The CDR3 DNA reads TGTGCCAGCAGCTTGTTGGGCGGGGGGGAAAACATTCAGTACTTC.

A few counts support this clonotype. CDR3 sequence (DNA): TGTGCCAGCAGCTCGGACAGTGAAGGGTACTTC. Translation gives CASSSDSEGYF. V is TRBV13 and J is TRBJ2-7, with TRBD1 as a possible D gene (6 bases). Germline values: CDR1 PRHDT, CDR2 FYEKMQ (reference sequence). CDR3 length: 11 amino acids. V lost 4 bases and J lost 12, with 13 bases in between.

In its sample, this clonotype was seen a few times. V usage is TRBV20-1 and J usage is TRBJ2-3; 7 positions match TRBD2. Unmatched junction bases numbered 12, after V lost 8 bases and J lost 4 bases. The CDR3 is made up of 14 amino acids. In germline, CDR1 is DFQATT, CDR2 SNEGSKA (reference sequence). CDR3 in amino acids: CSTTKAGISDTQYF. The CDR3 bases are TGCAGTACGACAAAAGCGGGGATCTCAGATACGCAGTATTTT.

CDR3 residues: CASSPTSDAGFYGYTF. CDR3 in DNA: TGTGCCAGCAGCCCAACTTCGGACGCGGGGTTCTATGGCTACACCTTC. This sequence joins TRBV7-9 and TRBJ1-2; D is unresolved. The CDR3 covers 16 residues. Germline CDR1 SEHNR, CDR2 FQNEAQ (reference sequence). The V end was cut by 5 bases, the J end by 4 bases, with 20 bases between.

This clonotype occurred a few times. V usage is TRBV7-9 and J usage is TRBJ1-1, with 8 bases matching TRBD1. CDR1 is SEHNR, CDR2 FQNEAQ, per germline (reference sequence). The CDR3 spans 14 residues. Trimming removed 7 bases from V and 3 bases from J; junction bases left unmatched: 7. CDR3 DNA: TGTGCCAGCAACCCGGACAGGGTTGACACTGAAGCTTTCTTT. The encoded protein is CASNPDRVDTEAFF.

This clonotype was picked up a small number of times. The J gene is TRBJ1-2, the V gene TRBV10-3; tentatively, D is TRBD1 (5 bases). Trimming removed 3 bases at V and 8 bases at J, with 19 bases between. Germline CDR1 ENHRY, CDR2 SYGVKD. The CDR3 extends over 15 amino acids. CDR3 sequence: CAISDPRVPGDGYTF. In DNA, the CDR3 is TGTGCCATCAGTGACCCCAGGGTCCCGGGTGACGGCTACACCTTC.

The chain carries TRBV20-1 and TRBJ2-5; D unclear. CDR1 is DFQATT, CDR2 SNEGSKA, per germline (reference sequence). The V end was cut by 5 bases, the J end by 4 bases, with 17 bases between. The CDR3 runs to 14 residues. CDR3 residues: CSAGAGGKGETQYF. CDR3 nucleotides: TGCAGTGCTGGAGCCGGCGGAAAGGGAGAGACCCAGTACTTC.

CDR3 sequence reads: CASSVRDLHGEQYF. CDR3 DNA sequence: TGTGCCAGCAGCGTAAGGGACTTGCACGGGGAGCAGTACTTC. The chain joins TRBV5-6 to TRBJ2-7, with a possible D match to TRBD2 (6 bases). The CDR3 is made up of 14 amino acids. Germline CDR1 and CDR2: SGHDT and YYEEEE. V gave up 4 bases and J gave up 7 bases, with 18 bases separating them.

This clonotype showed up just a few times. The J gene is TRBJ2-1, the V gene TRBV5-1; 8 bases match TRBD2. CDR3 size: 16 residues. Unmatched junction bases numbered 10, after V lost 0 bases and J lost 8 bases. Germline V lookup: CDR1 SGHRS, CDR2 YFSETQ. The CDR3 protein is CASSLGSSGGGDEQFF. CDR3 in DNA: TGCGCCAGCAGCTTGGGTTCGAGCGGGGGTGGGGATGAGCAGTTCTTC. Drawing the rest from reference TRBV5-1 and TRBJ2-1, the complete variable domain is KAGVTQTPRYLIKTRGQQVTLSCSPISGHRSVSWYQQTPGQGLQFLFEYFSETQRNKGNFPGRFSGRQFSNSRSEMNVSTLELGDSALYLCASSLGSSGGGDEQFFGPGTRLTVL.

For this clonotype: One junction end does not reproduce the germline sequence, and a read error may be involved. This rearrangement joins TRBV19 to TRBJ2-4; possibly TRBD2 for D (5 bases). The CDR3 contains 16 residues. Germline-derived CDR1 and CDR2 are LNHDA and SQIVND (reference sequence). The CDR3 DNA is TGTGCCAGTAGTATAGACAGATCGCTAGCCAAAAACATTCAGTACTTT. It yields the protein CASSIDRSLAKNIQYF.

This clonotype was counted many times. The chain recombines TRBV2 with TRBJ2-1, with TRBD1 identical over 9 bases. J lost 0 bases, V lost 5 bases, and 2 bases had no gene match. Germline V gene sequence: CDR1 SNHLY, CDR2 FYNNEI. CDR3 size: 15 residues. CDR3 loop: CASSSDRGSYNEQFF. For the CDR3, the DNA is TGTGCCAGCAGTTCGGACAGGGGCTCCTACAATGAGCAGTTCTTC.